The 28 T cell receptor beta chains in this list originate from one sample, sequenced in a study of vaccination and CD4 T cells after COVID-19. Treatment: roughly nine-day PBMC culture with coronavirus spike peptide pools or control peptides (ViraFEST assay). Their specific antigens are unknown. The Oncomine TCR Beta short-read assay sequenced DNA from cultured CD4+ T cells. A single record per CDR3 protein comes from TCRdb applying MiXCR to the PCR reads. This table holds about 9,000 distinct CDR3 sequences, 55% to 65% found once. The source material was CD4+ T cells from blood, cultured in vitro. All receptors derive from a human donor who had recovered from COVID-19.

This sequence joins TRBV2 and TRBJ1-1; unclear D gene. This CDR3 is 11 amino acids long. Trimming left V 5 bases short and J 4 bases short, with 5 bases between. CDR1 and CDR2 from the germline V gene are SNHLY and FYNNEI. The CDR3 sequence: CASSFLTEAFF. The CDR3 DNA sequence: TGTGCCAGCAGTTTTCTCACTGAAGCTTTCTTT.

The gene calls are TRBV6-2 or TRBV6-3 and TRBJ1-5; perhaps TRBD1 as D (6 bases). V shed 6 bases and J shed 7 bases, with 13 bases lying between them. The CDR3 sequence is 13 residues long. Germline CDR1 and CDR2: MNHEY and SVGEGT. The CDR3 region is CASRQGVGQPQHF. In DNA, the CDR3 is TGTGCCAGCAGACAGGGTGTGGGGCAGCCCCAGCATTTT.

The table lists this clonotype with a count of one. The chain is built from TRBV6-1 and TRBJ1-2; 9 bases fit TRBD1. V lost 7 bases and J lost 4; bases outside the gene matches: 19. The length of the CDR3 is 18 residues. Germline V gene data show CDR1 as MNHNS and CDR2 as SASEGT. CDR3 residues: CASTSYRDRVLVGYGYTF. CDR3 bases: TGTGCCAGCACCTCGTACCGGGACAGGGTGTTGGTTGGCTATGGCTACACCTTC.

The chain has TRBV19 and TRBJ2-1; D not certain. Trimming pared 8 bases from V and 0 bases from J, leaving 11 bases between. Germline loops: CDR1 LNHDA, CDR2 SQIVND (reference sequence). The CDR3 has 14 residues. CDR3 bases: TGTGCCAGTCGCCTTGGTAGCTCCTACAATGAGCAGTTCTTC. Residues: CASRLGSSYNEQFF.

This clonotype has just a few counts. The chain has TRBV6-1 and TRBJ1-5, with unresolved D. The CDR3 is made up of 14 amino acids. Germline CDR1 and CDR2: MNHNS and SASEGT. Trimming removed 5 bases from V and 0 bases from J, with 8 bases in between. For the CDR3, the DNA is TGTGCCAGCAGTATATACAGTAGCAATCAGCCCCAGCATTTT. Protein product: CASSIYSSNQPQHF.

This clonotype occurred once. This chain links TRBV11-2 with TRBJ2-5; perhaps TRBD1 as D (5 bases). This CDR3 spans 16 amino acids. The germline CDR1 and CDR2 sequences are SGHAT and FQNNGV. Trimming removed 5 bases at V and 4 bases at J, with 20 bases between. As DNA, the CDR3 is TGTGCCAGCAGCCTGCGGACACTGGTAATGGCAGAGACCCAGTACTTC. Translating gives CASSLRTLVMAETQYF.

There are a few counts of this clonotype. The V call is TRBV27, the J call TRBJ1-6, with D hard to call. The ends were cut back, 4 bases at V and 11 bases at J, with 9 bases in the middle. The CDR3 is 12 residues long. Germline V lookup: CDR1 MNHEY, CDR2 SMNVEV (reference sequence). The CDR3 is CASSSFRAPLHF. The CDR3 DNA is TGTGCCAGCAGTTCCTTTAGAGCACCCCTCCACTTT.

The chain links TRBV5-1 to TRBJ1-2, with TRBD1 as a possible D gene (6 bases). This CDR3 spans 14 amino acids. The V gene's germline CDR1 is SGHRS and CDR2 YFSETQ. The V gene lost 2 bases and the J gene lost 5 bases, with 13 bases spanning the gap. CDR3 protein: CASSFGDRSYGYTF. In nucleotides, the CDR3 is TGCGCCAGCAGCTTCGGTGACAGGAGTTATGGCTACACCTTC.

The table lists this clonotype with a few counts. This sequence joins TRBV11-2 and TRBJ1-5; D uncertain. Germline loops: CDR1 SGHAT, CDR2 FQNNGV. The CDR3 covers 13 residues. The ends were cut back, 1 base at V and 4 bases at J, with 5 bases in the middle. The DNA of the CDR3 is TGTGCCAGCAGCTTAGCCCTGAATCAGCCCCAGCATTTT. It is translated as CASSLALNQPQHF. The variable domain in full, completed from reference TRBV11-2 and TRBJ1-5, reads EAGVAQSPRYKIIEKRQSVAFWCNPISGHATLYWYQQILGQGPKLLIQFQNNGVVDDSQLPKDRFSAERLKGVDSTLKIQPAKLEDSAVYLCASSLALNQPQHFGDGTRLSIL.

V gene TRBV5-8 combines with J gene TRBJ1-5, with D perhaps TRBD1 (5 bases). CDR1 is SGHTS and CDR2 is YDEGEE in the germline V gene. CDR3 length: 15 amino acids. Trimming shortened V by 4 bases and J by 3 bases, and 14 bases separated the two germline ends. The CDR3 nucleotides are TGTGCCAGCAGCGCGGGGGACGGAGTCAATCAGCCCCAGCATTTT. Translating gives CASSAGDGVNQPQHF. The variable domain in full, with the rest retrieved from reference TRBV5-8 and TRBJ1-5, is EAGVTQSPTHLIKTRGQQATLRCSPISGHTSVYWYQQALGLGLQFLLWYDEGEERNRGNFPPRFSGRQFPNYSSELNVNALELEDSALYLCASSAGDGVNQPQHFGDGTRLSIL.

This rearrangement joins TRBV30 to TRBJ1-6; tentative D call: TRBD1 (6 bases). The CDR3 runs to 14 residues. Trimming left V 3 bases short and J 9 bases short, with 15 bases between. Germline V gives CDR1 GTSNPN, CDR2 SVGIG (reference sequence). CDR3 residues: CAWSGQRPSSPLHF. In DNA, the CDR3 is TGTGCCTGGAGCGGACAGCGCCCTAGTTCACCCCTCCACTTT.

The chain joins TRBV5-8 to TRBJ1-6; D gene uncertain. Germline V gene sequence: CDR1 SGHTS, CDR2 YDEGEE. V shed 4 bases and J shed 7 bases, with 15 bases lying between them. This CDR3 is built from 15 residues. CDR3 in amino acids: CASSVFGYSNSPLHF. For the CDR3, the DNA is TGTGCCAGCAGCGTTTTTGGGTACTCAAATTCACCCCTCCACTTT.

The rearrangement links TRBV6-2 or TRBV6-3 to TRBJ1-2; D is unclear. The germline V gene encodes CDR1 MNHEY and CDR2 SVGEGT. The CDR3 length is 12 residues. The V end was cut by 6 bases, the J end by 2 bases, with 7 bases between. CDR3 amino acids: CASRAENYGYTF. CDR3 nucleotide sequence: TGTGCCAGCAGAGCCGAGAACTATGGCTACACCTTC.

The genes are TRBV6-5 and TRBJ2-6, with D possibly being TRBD1 (6 bases). In germline, CDR1 is MNHEY, CDR2 SVGAGI. Trimming left V 2 bases short and J 0 bases short, with 8 bases between. This CDR3 has 16 residues. CDR3 bases: TGTGCCAGCAGTTACCCGGACAGCTCTGGGGCCAACGTCCTGACTTTC. Translated, it gives CASSYPDSSGANVLTF.

The chain links TRBV20-1 to TRBJ1-3; 7 nucleotides line up with TRBD1. CDR3 length equals 14 residues. Trimming at V came to 2 bases and at J to 8 bases, leaving 9 bases not matched to a gene. From germline, CDR1 is DFQATT and CDR2 SNEGSKA (reference sequence). The CDR3 here is CSARPVGTVYTIYF. For the CDR3, the DNA is TGCAGTGCTAGACCCGTCGGGACAGTGTACACCATATATTTT.

This clonotype showed up just a few times. This rearrangement joins TRBV7-3 to TRBJ1-6, with D perhaps matching TRBD1 (5 bases). CDR1 SGHTA and CDR2 FQGTGA come from the germline V gene. The V end was cut by 5 bases, the J end by 10 bases, with 15 bases between. The CDR3 sequence is 14 residues long. The CDR3: CASSHGGLGSPLHF. As DNA, the CDR3 is TGTGCCAGCAGCCACGGGGGACTCGGATCACCCCTCCACTTT.

This clonotype was seen only once. The chain is built from TRBV27 and TRBJ1-1; 8 bases agree with TRBD1. Germline V CDR1 and CDR2: MNHEY, SMNVEV (reference sequence). V lost 0 bases to trimming and J lost 5 bases; unmatched junction nucleotides: 8. The CDR3 spans 16 residues. The CDR3 sequence: CASSLSGYRGLTEAFF. The CDR3 DNA sequence: TGTGCCAGCAGTTTATCGGGCTACAGGGGGTTAACTGAAGCTTTCTTT.

Regarding this clonotype: The junction differs from germline at one of its ends, possibly a read error. The gene calls are TRBV6-1 and TRBJ1-5; 8 bases map to TRBD1. CDR3 length: 13 amino acids. The germline gives CDR1 MNHNS, CDR2 SASEGT. The CDR3: CATRTGSNQPLHF. The CDR3 DNA sequence: TGTGCCACCAGGACAGGGAGCAATCAGCCCCTGCATTTT.

The rearrangement uses TRBV24-1 and TRBJ2-1; 7 nucleotides match TRBD1. The V gene's germline CDR1 is KGHDR and CDR2 SFDVKD. With V trimmed by 5 bases and J by 0 bases, 9 bases remained unmatched. The CDR3 covers 17 residues. Here the CDR3 DNA reads TGTGCCACCAGTGCTGGTCTCTCAGGGGGCTCCTACAATGAGCAGTTCTTC. Its protein is CATSAGLSGGSYNEQFF.

The rearrangement links TRBV12-3 or TRBV12-4 to TRBJ1-2; 7 bases are a match to TRBD1. This CDR3 is built from 14 residues. Trimming cost V 5 bases and J 5 bases; bases outside gene matches: 8. The CDR3 region is CASSQGEGRYGYTF. For the CDR3, the DNA is TGTGCCAGCAGTCAGGGGGAGGGTAGGTATGGCTACACCTTC.

The chain is built from TRBV7-2 and TRBJ2-5; the D is unclear. Germline V gene data show CDR1 as SGHTA and CDR2 as FQGNSA. The CDR3 contains 15 residues. The ends were cut back, 6 bases at V and 1 base at J, with 15 bases in the middle. CDR3 region: CASRELAAPQETQYF. The CDR3 DNA reads TGTGCCAGCAGGGAGTTAGCAGCCCCCCAAGAGACCCAGTACTTC.

This chain links TRBV20-1 with TRBJ2-7, with D uncertain. Looked up from germline, CDR1 is DFQATT and CDR2 is SNEGSKA (reference sequence). The CDR3 is 11 residues long. Between the trimmed V and J ends, which lost 6 bases and 4 bases, there was a span of 10 bases. DNA of the CDR3: TGCAGTGCCGCTGGCCAATACGAGCAGTACTTC. Protein sequence: CSAAGQYEQYF.

This clonotype showed up just a few times. The chain is built from TRBV20-1 and TRBJ1-3; 9 bases align to TRBD1. Germline CDR1 DFQATT, CDR2 SNEGSKA (reference sequence). The J segment lost 0 bases and the V segment lost 6 bases, leaving 9 bases of the junction unmatched. The CDR3 covers 16 residues. The CDR3 loop reads CSAIRQGVNSGNTIYF. CDR3 sequence (DNA): TGCAGTGCCATCCGACAGGGGGTCAACTCTGGAAACACCATATATTTT.

In its sample, this clonotype was seen once. This rearrangement joins TRBV6-5 to TRBJ1-6; D gene ambiguous. This CDR3 contains 15 residues. From germline, CDR1 is MNHEY and CDR2 SVGAGI. The V gene lost 2 bases and the J gene lost 9 bases, with 14 bases spanning the gap. CDR3 nucleotides: TGTGCCAGCAGTTACCGTGAGGGAATTGGTTCACCCCTCCACTTT. Translating it yields CASSYREGIGSPLHF.

The chain joins TRBV27 to TRBJ2-1; a weak D match, TRBD1 (5 bases). The CDR3 spans 15 residues. Per the germline V gene, CDR1 is MNHEY and CDR2 is SMNVEV (reference sequence). The V gene lost 5 bases and the J gene lost 5 bases, with 16 bases spanning the gap. The DNA for the CDR3 is TGTGCCAGCAGTCTAGGGGTAGGAGATCACAATGAGCAGTTCTTC. Translation: CASSLGVGDHNEQFF.

CDR3 DNA: TGTGCCAGCAGTTCCCTAAACTACGAGCAGTACTTC. It codes for CASSSLNYEQYF. The chain carries TRBV6-5 and TRBJ2-7; D remains unclear. CDR3 length equals 12 residues. V lost 4 bases and J lost 3, with 7 bases in between. CDR1 is MNHEY and CDR2 is SVGAGI in the germline V gene.

This clonotype was counted once. The V call is TRBV4-3, the J call TRBJ2-7; 9 nucleotides line up with TRBD1. Germline CDR1 is LGHNA and CDR2 is YSLEER. Losses at the gene ends were 1 base for V and 6 bases for J; bases not matched to a gene: 10. CDR3 length: 16 residues. The CDR3 loop is CASSQVADRGLGEQYF. Written as DNA, the CDR3 is TGCGCCAGCAGCCAAGTAGCGGACAGGGGATTAGGCGAGCAGTACTTC.

The genes are TRBV20-1 and TRBJ2-3, with a possible D match to TRBD1 (8 bases). Germline V lookup: CDR1 DFQATT, CDR2 SNEGSKA (reference sequence). Trimming pared 5 bases from V and 5 bases from J, leaving 17 bases between. The CDR3 covers 14 residues. The CDR3 region is CSAPRQGRGDTQYF. CDR3 DNA sequence: TGCAGTGCTCCCCGACAGGGGAGGGGAGATACGCAGTATTTT.